This T cell receptor beta chain was profiled in a study of T cells in Graves' hyperthyroidism and ophthalmopathy. Study-level results: Blood also contained most expanded thyroid clonotypes above 0.001. Ophthalmopathy cases were set apart from stable hyperthyroidism by a 13 V-J model.

What was amplified from RNA transcripts were TCR beta CDR3 regions. The HTBI primer set served for first-round RT-PCR of the TCR CDR3. TCRdb re-analysed the multiplex PCR reads in MiXCR, keeping a single row per CDR3 protein. The sample yields 500,000 to 600,000 distinct CDR3 sequences, 46% seen once. Trimming removed 0 bases from V and 9 bases from J, with 18 bases in between. CDR1 is DFQATT and CDR2 is SNEGSKA in the germline V gene (reference sequence). The CDR3 is 14 amino acids. Details on this clonotype: What it binds is unknown.

Uncontrolled infection, other autoimmune disease, pregnancy or lactation excluded patients. Diagnosis relied on clinical symptoms, serum thyroxine and TRAb, thyroid ultrasound and orbital computed tomography. The source of this sequence is an adult woman with Graves' disease, either hyperthyroidism or ophthalmopathy (not recorded which). The J gene is TRBJ2-7, the V gene TRBV20-1, with D unclear. Sequenced material: peripheral blood or thyroid tissue (not recorded which). CDR3 nucleotides: TGCAGTGCTAGAGATCCGAGGTGGATCTGGGGGCAGTACTTC. This codes for CSARDPRWIWGQYF.